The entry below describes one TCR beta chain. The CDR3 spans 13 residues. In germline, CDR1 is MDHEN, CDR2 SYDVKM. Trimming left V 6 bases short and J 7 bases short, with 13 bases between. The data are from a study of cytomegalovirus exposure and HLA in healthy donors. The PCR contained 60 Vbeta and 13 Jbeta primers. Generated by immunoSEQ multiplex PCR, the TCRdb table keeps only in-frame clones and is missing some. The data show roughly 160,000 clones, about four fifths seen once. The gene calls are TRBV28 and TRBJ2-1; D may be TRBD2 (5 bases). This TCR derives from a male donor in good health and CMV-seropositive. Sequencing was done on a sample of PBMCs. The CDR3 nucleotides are TGTGCCAGCAGACTCTCCGGGGTAAATGAGCAGTTCTTC. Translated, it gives CASRLSGVNEQFF.